One and the same sample provided the 17 T cell receptor beta chains below, sequenced in a study of T cells expressing NK-cell markers. After re-calling the 5' RACE reads, TCRdb lists one entry per CDR3 protein, DNA absent. Its clone listing holds under 600,000 distinct CDR3 sequences. Material: blood T cells: a sorted CD56 or NKG2C T cell subset, CD4+ or CD8+ T cells, or bulk PBMC T cells (not recorded which). The source of these receptors is a woman in her forties or fifties in good health.

The chain has TRBV5-1 and TRBJ2-2. The CDR3 sequence is 12 residues long. Germline CDR1 and CDR2: SGHRS and YFSETQ. The CDR3 loop reads CASSLSSGELFF.

V is TRBV18 and J is TRBJ2-3. CDR3 size: 13 residues. CDR1 is KGHSH and CDR2 is LQKENI in the germline V gene. The CDR3 reads CASSPLSTDTQYF.

The chain carries TRBV12-3 or TRBV12-4 and TRBJ1-5; TCRdb calls TRBD1, which cannot be checked without DNA. The CDR3 has 15 amino acids. The CDR3 sequence is CASSLVGKRGQPQHF.

The chain carries TRBV3-1 and TRBJ2-1; without DNA, the TCRdb call of TRBD1 cannot be checked. Looked up from germline, CDR1 is LGHDT and CDR2 is YNNKEL (reference sequence). This CDR3 contains 15 residues. CDR3 sequence: CASSQKGLLHNEQFF.

CDR3 in amino acids: CASSQVPPSSYNEQFF. The rearrangement links TRBV4-1 to TRBJ2-1; there is no DNA to check the TCRdb D call of TRBD2. CDR1 and CDR2 (germline): MGHRA, YSYEKL. This CDR3 is built from 16 residues.

The chain is built from TRBV18 and TRBJ2-2. Germline V gives CDR1 KGHSH, CDR2 LQKENI. The CDR3 sequence is 15 residues long. CDR3 sequence reads: CASSPGRVSTGELFF.

CDR3 sequence reads: CASSLDPGGGTDTQYF. This chain connects TRBV12-3 or TRBV12-4 to TRBJ2-3; TCRdb selects TRBD1, and the lack of DNA leaves this call unchecked. This CDR3 has 16 amino acids.

The rearrangement links TRBV20-1 to TRBJ2-5; TCRdb selects TRBD2, and the lack of DNA leaves this call unchecked. The CDR3 sequence is 14 residues long. In germline, CDR1 is DFQATT, CDR2 SNEGSKA (reference sequence). CDR3 loop: CSAGRGGPGETQYF.

The genes are TRBV7-2 and TRBJ2-1; TCRdb's assignment of TRBD2 cannot be checked, as there is no DNA. Germline lookup yields CDR1 SGHTA and CDR2 FQGNSA. The CDR3 sequence is 15 residues long. The CDR3 spells CASSDDYGSYNEQFF.

The V call is TRBV5-1, the J call TRBJ1-1; the TRBD1 assignment by TCRdb is unverifiable without DNA. Germline V gives CDR1 SGHRS, CDR2 YFSETQ. The CDR3 extends over 13 amino acids. The CDR3 loop is CASSPLLGTEAFF. Supplemented by reference TRBV5-1 and TRBJ1-1, the full variable domain reads KAGVTQTPRYLIKTRGQQVTLSCSPISGHRSVSWYQQTPGQGLQFLFEYFSETQRNKGNFPGRFSGRQFSNSRSEMNVSTLELGDSALYLCASSPLLGTEAFFGQGTRLTVV.

The chain uses TRBV7-3 and TRBJ2-3; no DNA is available, so the TRBD2 call from TCRdb remains unchecked. This CDR3 region has 16 residues. Germline values: CDR1 SGHTA, CDR2 FQGTGA. This chain's CDR3 is CASSFRTSGGTDTQYF.

V and J are TRBV11-2 and TRBJ2-4; TCRdb indicates TRBD1, and absent DNA this call remains unverified. The germline gives CDR1 SGHAT, CDR2 FQNNGV. The CDR3 covers 16 residues. CDR3 region: CASSWGAGKAKNIQYF.

The CDR3 sequence: CSARRTNTNTGELFF. The V gene is TRBV20-1, the J gene TRBJ2-2; no DNA is available, so the TRBD2 call from TCRdb remains unchecked. The germline CDR1 and CDR2 sequences are DFQATT and SNEGSKA (reference sequence). CDR3 length equals 15 residues.

The chain combines TRBV27 with TRBJ1-2; TCRdb reports TRBD1, a call that lacks DNA to check it against. CDR3 size: 16 residues. Germline assignment: CDR1 MNHEY and CDR2 SMNVEV (reference sequence). CDR3 region: CASSAPGRTGGRGYTF.

The gene calls are TRBV4-1 and TRBJ2-3. CDR3 length equals 18 residues. Germline V gene lookup returns CDR1 MGHRA and CDR2 YSYEKL. The CDR3 sequence: CASSQDRFLGTSTDTQYF.

This sequence joins TRBV11-2 and TRBJ1-2; checking the TCRdb D call of TRBD1 is not possible without DNA. Germline loops: CDR1 SGHAT, CDR2 FQNNGV. The CDR3 is made up of 14 amino acids. CDR3 sequence: CASSLDRGLYGYTF.

This chain uses TRBV2 with TRBJ1-3; checking the TCRdb D call of TRBD1 is not possible without DNA. CDR1 is SNHLY, CDR2 FYNNEI, per germline. The CDR3 has 15 residues. CDR3 protein: CASSENRGLGNTIYF.